The 26 T cell receptor beta chains listed next were all sequenced from one sample in a study of STAT5B mutations in CD4+ large granular lymphocyte leukemia. Sequencing was performed with immunoSEQ multiplex PCR; in TCRdb, only in-frame clones are kept and a portion is missing. Of around 30,000 clones listed, around 74% were seen once; the top ten hold 1.1%. Sequencing input: CD4+ T cells from blood buffy coats. These receptors originate from a human donor in good health.

The chain employs TRBV5-6 and TRBJ2-5, with TRBD2 identical over 8 bases. The CDR3 runs 14 residues. V dropped 0 bases and J dropped 3; count of bases not matched to a gene: 1. Per germline, CDR1 SGHDT and CDR2 YYEEEE. The CDR3 DNA reads as TGTGCCAGCAGCTTGGAACTAGCGGAAGAGACCCAGTACTTC. It encodes CASSLELAEETQYF.

The chain employs TRBV27 and TRBJ2-1; TRBD2 aligns across 7 bases. CDR1 is MNHEY and CDR2 is SMNVEV in the germline V gene (reference sequence). J lost 9 bases, V lost 4 bases, and 6 bases had no gene match. The CDR3 is 13 residues long. CDR3 sequence: CASSSERGFEQFF. The CDR3 DNA reads as TGTGCCAGCAGTTCTGAGCGGGGCTTTGAGCAGTTCTTC.

The V and J genes are TRBV19 and TRBJ2-5; D unresolved. The length of the CDR3 is 14 residues. Germline values: CDR1 LNHDA, CDR2 SQIVND (reference sequence). Trimming pared 1 base from V and 1 base from J, leaving 7 bases between. The CDR3 is CASSIGNLQETQYF. In DNA, the CDR3 is TGTGCCAGTAGTATAGGGAACCTCCAAGAGACCCAGTACTTC.

This clone was detected a few times. The rearrangement joins TRBV14 to TRBJ1-1, with a tentative D call TRBD1 (6 bases). The CDR3 extends over 13 amino acids. V lost 5 bases and J lost 5, with 12 bases in between. Looked up from germline, CDR1 is SGHDN and CDR2 is FVKESK. The CDR3 region has the DNA TGTGCCAGCAGCTTCACAGGGATGACTGAAGCTTTCTTT. This translates into CASSFTGMTEAFF.

The J gene is TRBJ1-2, the V gene TRBV29-1; possible D gene TRBD1, 6 bases. Germline CDR1 reads SQVTM; CDR2 reads ANQGSEA. The CDR3 is 13 residues long. V gave up 7 bases and J gave up 8 bases, with 20 bases separating them. The CDR3 is CSARLRGLNGYTF. The CDR3 DNA follows: TGCAGCGCAAGATTGCGGGGGCTAAACGGCTACACCTTC.

The chain combines TRBV10-2 with TRBJ1-4, with 10 bases lining up with TRBD1. The CDR3 runs 16 residues. Germline loops: CDR1 WSHSY, CDR2 SAAADI. V lost 2 bases to trimming and J lost 5 bases; unmatched junction nucleotides: 5. CDR3 protein: CASSEQGQGMNEKLFF. The CDR3 nucleotides read TGCGCCAGCAGTGAGCAGGGACAGGGGATGAATGAAAAACTGTTTTTT.

The chain recombines TRBV27 with TRBJ1-4, with a weak D call TRBD1 (5 bases). Germline CDR1 and CDR2: MNHEY and SMNVEV (reference sequence). This CDR3 is 14 amino acids long. V dropped 6 bases and J dropped 8 bases, with 16 bases sitting between them. In nucleotides, the CDR3 is TGTGCCAGCAGGACCGGGACCTTCGGGGAAAAACTGTTTTTT. It is translated as CASRTGTFGEKLFF. Complete variable domain (other parts from reference TRBV27 and TRBJ1-4): EAQVTQNPRYLITVTGKKLTVTCSQNMNHEYMSWYRQDPGLGLRQIYYSMNVEVTDKGDVPEGYKVSRKEKRNFPLILESPSPNQTSLYFCASRTGTFGEKLFFGSGTQLSVL.

The chain couples TRBV9 to TRBJ1-2; 12 bases map to TRBD1. Trimming removed 3 bases from V and 6 bases from J; junction bases left unmatched: 9. In germline, CDR1 is SGDLS, CDR2 YYNGEE. The CDR3 is 16 amino acids. CDR3 DNA sequence: TGTGCCAGCAGCGCTCGACTGGGACAGGGGGCTGATGGCTACACCTTC. Its protein is CASSARLGQGADGYTF.

This clone was seen a few times. This chain joins TRBV14 and TRBJ2-7, with D maybe TRBD1 (5 bases). Germline values: CDR1 SGHDN, CDR2 FVKESK. The CDR3 has 13 amino acids. Trimming stripped 4 bases from V and 3 bases from J, with 10 bases between. CDR3 region: CASSPTGHYEQYV. The CDR3 DNA reads TGTGCCAGCAGCCCTACAGGACACTACGAGCAGTACGTC.

This clone has just one count. The same CDR3 arises from other DNA sequences in this sample as well. V and J are TRBV7-9 and TRBJ2-3; no firm D call. Per germline, CDR1 SEHNR and CDR2 FQNEAQ (reference sequence). The CDR3 length is 13 residues. The V gene lost 1 base and the J gene lost 0 bases, with 2 bases spanning the gap. Here the CDR3 reads CASSLGSTDTQYF. The DNA of the CDR3 is TGTGCCAGCAGCTTAGGTAGCACAGATACGCAGTATTTT.

The rearrangement uses TRBV7-2 and TRBJ2-7, with 14 bases that match TRBD2. CDR3 length: 15 residues. J gave up 3 bases and V 4 bases, and 2 bases lay outside the gene matches. In germline, CDR1 is SGHTA, CDR2 FQGNSA. For the CDR3, the DNA is TGTGCCAGCAGCTGGGGACTAGCGGGAGTCTACGAGCAGTACTTC. Translation: CASSWGLAGVYEQYF.

The chain employs TRBV11-3 and TRBJ2-1, with a possible D match to TRBD1 (6 bases). The V gene lost 4 bases and the J gene lost 12 bases, with 16 bases spanning the gap. Germline loops: CDR1 SGHNT, CDR2 YENEEA. The length of the CDR3 is 13 residues. For the CDR3, the DNA is TGTGCCAGCAGCTACATATCACAGGGCCCGCAGTTCTTC. The encoded protein is CASSYISQGPQFF.

The chain recombines TRBV6-1 with TRBJ1-5; unclear D gene. V lost 5 bases to trimming and J lost 14 bases, with 16 bases between them. CDR1 MNHNS and CDR2 SASEGT come from the germline V gene. The CDR3 runs 12 residues. CDR3 nucleotide sequence: TGTGCCAGCAGTCCGTGGCCGGGAAACAAGCATTTT. Translating it yields CASSPWPGNKHF.

The rearrangement links TRBV6-1 to TRBJ2-2; TRBD1 might be the D (6 bases). The CDR3 spans 13 residues. Germline V gene lookup returns CDR1 MNHNS and CDR2 SASEGT. Trimming took off 10 bases at V and 2 bases at J, with 11 bases between the two ends. The CDR3 reads CAIRTDNTGELFF. The CDR3 nucleotides read TGTGCCATCCGGACAGACAACACCGGGGAGCTGTTTTTT.

The chain is built from TRBV2 and TRBJ2-7; 7 nucleotides agree with TRBD1. V lost 1 base and J lost 5; bases outside the gene matches: 2. The CDR3 sequence is 13 residues long. From germline, CDR1 is SNHLY and CDR2 FYNNEI. The CDR3 region has the DNA TGTGCCAGCAGTGAAGGCCAGGGGGACGAGCAGTACTTC. It yields the protein CASSEGQGDEQYF.

J is TRBJ1-2 and V is TRBV5-6; 8 positions agree with TRBD1. The CDR3 covers 15 residues. V lost 4 bases, J lost 3 bases, and 8 bases stayed unmatched. CDR1 and CDR2 from the germline V gene are SGHDT and YYEEEE. CDR3 amino acids: CASSARGRGYYGYTF. CDR3 nucleotide sequence: TGTGCCAGCAGCGCCAGGGGGCGCGGGTACTATGGCTACACCTTC.

The J gene is TRBJ2-7, the V gene TRBV21-1; TRBD2 is taken as the D call from the table, unchecked against the DNA. TRBV21-1 is classified as a pseudogene. The CDR3 contains 14 residues. CDR3 DNA: TGTGCCGGAAGACTAGCGGGAAGACACCACGAGCAGTACTTC. Protein: CAGRLAGRHHEQYF.

The chain carries TRBV15 and TRBJ2-3; 7 nucleotides match TRBD1. The CDR3 loop spans 17 amino acids. Germline trimming cut 0 bases from V and 7 bases from J; bases unmatched to any gene: 13. Germline V lookup: CDR1 LNHNV, CDR2 YYDKDF (reference sequence). The CDR3 bases are TGTGCCACCAGCAGAGATCAGGGGGACACAGGATGGAATACGCAGTATTTT. It specifies CATSRDQGDTGWNTQYF.

This clone was detected only a few times. V gene TRBV5-6 combines with J gene TRBJ1-1; D ambiguous. The CDR3 has 13 residues. V lost 0 bases to trimming and J lost 8 bases, with 11 bases between them. Germline CDR1 SGHDT, CDR2 YYEEEE. In nucleotides, the CDR3 is TGTGCCAGCAGCTTGGAGCTAGAGACAGAAGCTTTCTTT. Amino acid sequence: CASSLELETEAFF.

The V gene is TRBV19, the J gene TRBJ1-4, with D hard to call. CDR1 is LNHDA, CDR2 SQIVND, per germline (reference sequence). V was pared by 3 bases and J by 7 bases, with 12 bases between. CDR3 size: 14 residues. The CDR3 bases are TGTGCCAGTAGTATGGGCGGGAAGGTTGAAAAACTGTTTTTT. Its translation is CASSMGGKVEKLFF.

This rearrangement joins TRBV13 to TRBJ2-1, with D perhaps given as TRBD1 or TRBD2 (6 bases each). The CDR3 is made up of 15 amino acids. Germline CDR1 is PRHDT and CDR2 is FYEKMQ (reference sequence). Trimming took off 5 bases at V and 7 bases at J, with 18 bases between the two ends. This chain's CDR3 is CASSTIYRGENEQFF. The DNA of the CDR3 is TGTGCCAGCAGCACAATTTATAGGGGGGAAAATGAGCAGTTCTTC.

V and J are TRBV5-1 and TRBJ2-5, with a possible D match to TRBD1 (6 bases). CDR1 SGHRS and CDR2 YFSETQ come from the germline V gene. Trimming took 3 bases from V and 5 from J, leaving 20 bases between them. CDR3 length: 16 amino acids. The CDR3 loop is CASSYTFTGRLETQYF. Written as DNA, the CDR3 is TGCGCCAGCAGCTATACCTTCACAGGGCGCCTCGAGACCCAGTACTTC. Looking up the rest from reference TRBV5-1 and TRBJ2-5 gives the full variable domain: KAGVTQTPRYLIKTRGQQVTLSCSPISGHRSVSWYQQTPGQGLQFLFEYFSETQRNKGNFPGRFSGRQFSNSRSEMNVSTLELGDSALYLCASSYTFTGRLETQYFGPGTRLLVL.

J is TRBJ2-2 and V is TRBV5-8; 9 bases are a match to TRBD1. V lost 7 bases, J lost 4 bases, and 8 bases stayed unmatched. Germline CDR1 is SGHTS and CDR2 is YDEGEE. The CDR3 covers 15 residues. The CDR3 DNA reads as TGTGCCAGCCCAAACCGGGACAGGGCCACCGGGGAGCTGTTTTTT. Translation gives CASPNRDRATGELFF.

The chain has TRBV5-1 and TRBJ2-5, with 10 bases identical to TRBD2. The CDR3 is made up of 17 amino acids. V was clipped by 4 bases and J by 0 bases; unmatched bases: 9. Germline V lookup: CDR1 SGHRS, CDR2 YFSETQ. This CDR3 reads CASSPGGLAGDQETQYF. The CDR3 coding sequence is TGCGCCAGCAGCCCAGGTGGGCTAGCGGGAGACCAAGAGACCCAGTACTTC. Filled out from reference TRBV5-1 and TRBJ2-5, the complete variable domain reads KAGVTQTPRYLIKTRGQQVTLSCSPISGHRSVSWYQQTPGQGLQFLFEYFSETQRNKGNFPGRFSGRQFSNSRSEMNVSTLELGDSALYLCASSPGGLAGDQETQYFGPGTRLLVL.

This clone came up once. This chain connects TRBV6-5 to TRBJ2-6; D gene ambiguous. The V gene's germline CDR1 is MNHEY and CDR2 SVGAGI. V gave up 2 bases and J gave up 0 bases, with 8 bases separating them. This CDR3 is built from 16 residues. Here the CDR3 DNA reads TGTGCCAGCAGTTACGGATGGGACTCTGGGGCCAACGTCCTGACTTTC. Translation gives CASSYGWDSGANVLTF.

The chain recombines TRBV6-1 with TRBJ1-1; TRBD1 agrees at 7 bases. From germline, CDR1 is MNHNS and CDR2 SASEGT. The CDR3 is made up of 15 amino acids. V dropped 6 bases and J dropped 3; count of bases not matched to a gene: 10. The CDR3 DNA reads as TGTGCCAGCAGAGCCAATTCAGGGGGGTACACTGAAGCTTTCTTT. It encodes CASRANSGGYTEAFF.